Listed below are T cell receptor beta chains from one sample, sequenced in a study of identical twins. TCRdb redid the calling of the 5' RACE reads with MiXCR, one entry per CDR3 protein. The table records approximately 500,000 distinct CDR3 sequences, 20% to 25% of them present only once. The same data also went into a second study, on T cells expressing NK-cell markers.

Material: CD4+ T cells sorted from blood. These TCRs come from a woman younger than 30 in good health. Each CDR3 is given with its conserved first and last residue. The order of the fields is clone size, D gene, J gene, V gene, CDR3 protein, CDR3 DNA. A D gene is named only where the DNA matches it firmly. Rows give clone size only sometimes, using once, few, many, or a class for an expanded clone.

clone_size: few
d_call: -
j_call: TRBJ1-2
v_call: TRBV5-1
cdr3_aa: CASSPTPRDYGYTF
cdr3_nt: TGCGCCAGCAGCCCTACCCCCCGTGACTATGGCTACACCTTC

clone_size: -
d_call: TRBD1
j_call: TRBJ2-7
v_call: TRBV18
cdr3_aa: CASTGGLLYEQYF
cdr3_nt: TGTGCCAGTACAGGGGGCCTCCTCTACGAGCAGTACTTC

clone_size: many
d_call: -
j_call: TRBJ2-5
v_call: TRBV7-9
cdr3_aa: CASSKGAQETQYF
cdr3_nt: TGTGCCAGCAGCAAGGGCGCACAAGAGACCCAGTACTTC

clone_size: -
d_call: -
j_call: TRBJ2-6
v_call: TRBV20-1
cdr3_aa: CSALRGTGANVLTF
cdr3_nt: TGCAGTGCTCTTAGGGGGACTGGGGCCAACGTCCTGACTTTC

clone_size: many
d_call: TRBD1
j_call: TRBJ2-5
v_call: TRBV5-1
cdr3_aa: CASSLDGRGPSETQYF
cdr3_nt: TGCGCCAGCAGCTTGGATGGCAGGGGGCCATCAGAGACCCAGTACTTC

clone_size: few
d_call: TRBD1
j_call: TRBJ1-1
v_call: TRBV12-3/TRBV12-4
cdr3_aa: CASRRGTVTEAFF
cdr3_nt: TGTGCCAGCAGGCGGGGGACAGTGACTGAAGCTTTCTTT

clone_size: few
d_call: TRBD2
j_call: TRBJ2-5
v_call: TRBV2
cdr3_aa: CASRAGSGRLETQYF
cdr3_nt: TGTGCCAGCAGGGCGGGTAGCGGGAGACTAGAGACCCAGTACTTC

clone_size: -
d_call: -
j_call: TRBJ2-7
v_call: TRBV29-1
cdr3_aa: CSATPGNHEQYF
cdr3_nt: TGCAGCGCCACCCCCGGGAACCACGAGCAGTACTTC

clone_size: -
d_call: -
j_call: TRBJ1-1
v_call: TRBV4-2
cdr3_aa: CASEPGVRSTEAFF
cdr3_nt: TGTGCCAGCGAACCCGGGGTCCGGAGCACGGAAGCTTTCTTT

clone_size: -
d_call: -
j_call: TRBJ1-4
v_call: TRBV20-1
cdr3_aa: CSASAWGQTTNEKLFF
cdr3_nt: TGCAGTGCTAGCGCCTGGGGGCAGACAACTAATGAAAAACTGTTTTTT

clone_size: -
d_call: -
j_call: TRBJ2-7
v_call: TRBV9
cdr3_aa: CASSVVLDGEQYF
cdr3_nt: TGTGCCAGCAGCGTAGTCCTAGACGGCGAGCAGTACTTC

clone_size: few
d_call: -
j_call: TRBJ2-3
v_call: TRBV12-3/TRBV12-4
cdr3_aa: CASKALLDTQYF
cdr3_nt: TGTGCCAGCAAGGCTCTCCTGGATACGCAGTATTTT

clone_size: few
d_call: -
j_call: TRBJ2-6
v_call: TRBV10-3
cdr3_aa: CATYDGLGANVLTF
cdr3_nt: TGTGCCACCTACGACGGTCTTGGGGCCAACGTCCTGACTTTC

clone_size: few
d_call: TRBD1
j_call: TRBJ1-6
v_call: TRBV28
cdr3_aa: CASSLLTGGESPLHF
cdr3_nt: TGTGCCAGCAGTTTGCTCACAGGGGGCGAGTCACCCCTCCACTTT

clone_size: -
d_call: TRBD1
j_call: TRBJ2-4
v_call: TRBV6-1
cdr3_aa: CASGNLGQGNIQYF
cdr3_nt: TGTGCCAGCGGAAACCTGGGACAGGGAAACATTCAGTACTTC

clone_size: few
d_call: TRBD2
j_call: TRBJ2-7
v_call: TRBV5-1
cdr3_aa: CASSWTSGSLSYEQYF
cdr3_nt: TGCGCCAGCAGCTGGACTAGCGGGAGTCTTTCCTACGAGCAGTACTTC

clone_size: -
d_call: -
j_call: TRBJ2-5
v_call: TRBV5-1
cdr3_aa: CASSPLVGGEETQYF
cdr3_nt: TGCGCCAGCAGCCCCCTTGTTGGGGGAGAGGAGACCCAGTACTTC

clone_size: few
d_call: -
j_call: TRBJ2-5
v_call: TRBV5-1
cdr3_aa: CATRRGSGETQYF
cdr3_nt: TGCGCCACCCGTAGAGGATCGGGGGAGACCCAGTACTTC

clone_size: -
d_call: TRBD1
j_call: TRBJ1-1
v_call: TRBV7-9
cdr3_aa: CASSSTGANTEAFF
cdr3_nt: TGTGCCAGCAGCTCTACAGGGGCAAACACTGAAGCTTTCTTT

clone_size: few
d_call: -
j_call: TRBJ1-1
v_call: TRBV5-6
cdr3_aa: CASSLWRRDTEAFF
cdr3_nt: TGTGCCAGCAGCTTGTGGCGGAGGGACACTGAAGCTTTCTTT

clone_size: -
d_call: -
j_call: TRBJ2-7
v_call: TRBV7-9
cdr3_aa: CASSLNLYEQYF
cdr3_nt: TGTGCCAGCAGCTTAAATCTGTACGAGCAGTACTTC

clone_size: -
d_call: TRBD1
j_call: TRBJ2-7
v_call: TRBV5-4
cdr3_aa: CASRQGSQGEQYF
cdr3_nt: TGTGCCAGCCGACAGGGGTCGCAGGGCGAGCAGTACTTC

clone_size: -
d_call: -
j_call: TRBJ1-5
v_call: TRBV19
cdr3_aa: CASSIEGLGNQPQHF
cdr3_nt: TGTGCCAGTAGTATTGAGGGTTTAGGCAATCAGCCCCAGCATTTT

clone_size: many
d_call: -
j_call: TRBJ1-2
v_call: TRBV7-2
cdr3_aa: CASSLDRNTGGYTF
cdr3_nt: TGTGCCAGCAGCTTAGATCGCAATACGGGCGGCTACACCTTC

clone_size: -
d_call: -
j_call: TRBJ1-2
v_call: TRBV20-1
cdr3_aa: CSASQLLGGYTF
cdr3_nt: TGCAGTGCTAGTCAGCTGTTGGGTGGCTACACCTTC

clone_size: -
d_call: -
j_call: TRBJ2-5
v_call: TRBV4-2
cdr3_aa: CASSRARGGETQYF
cdr3_nt: TGTGCCAGCAGCCGGGCAAGGGGTGGAGAGACCCAGTACTTC

clone_size: -
d_call: -
j_call: TRBJ2-5
v_call: TRBV29-1
cdr3_aa: CSVQGSETQYF
cdr3_nt: TGCAGCGTGCAAGGGTCAGAGACCCAGTACTTC

clone_size: -
d_call: -
j_call: TRBJ2-2
v_call: TRBV6-6
cdr3_aa: CASRLGITGELFF
cdr3_nt: TGTGCCAGCCGCCTGGGGATCACCGGGGAGCTGTTTTTT

clone_size: -
d_call: TRBD2
j_call: TRBJ2-2
v_call: TRBV5-6
cdr3_aa: CASNRLAGERQNTGELFF
cdr3_nt: TGTGCCAGCAACCGCCTGGCGGGGGAGAGGCAGAACACCGGGGAGCTGTTTTTT